This T cell receptor (beta chain) was identified in a study of blood T cell repertoires in COVID-19. Study-level background: Samples taken during acute and convalescent COVID-19 were collected in the United States, Italy and Spain. T cells, B-cell-depleted T cells, or PBMCs supplied cDNA or gDNA.

Under the authors' procedure: Quantification of nucleated cells was approximated via reference gene primer amplification. TCRdb keeps only in-frame clones here, not all; method: immunoSEQ multiplex PCR. V, J and clone size derive from that table, while D and trimming were established from the DNA sequence. The repertoire holds 200,000 to 250,000 clones, with around four fifths as singletons. The CDR3 has 14 residues. Germline V CDR1 and CDR2: GTSNPN, SVGIG (reference sequence). Trimming at V came to 0 bases and at J to 6 bases, leaving 3 bases not matched to a gene. This receptor was identified in a woman older than 75 with active or convalescent COVID-19. The chain uses TRBV30 and TRBJ2-7; 12 bases are shared with TRBD2. Sequencing input: peripheral blood. The CDR3 here is CAWSVQLAGGEQYF. CDR3 DNA sequence: TGTGCCTGGAGTGTACAACTAGCGGGAGGCGAGCAGTACTTC.